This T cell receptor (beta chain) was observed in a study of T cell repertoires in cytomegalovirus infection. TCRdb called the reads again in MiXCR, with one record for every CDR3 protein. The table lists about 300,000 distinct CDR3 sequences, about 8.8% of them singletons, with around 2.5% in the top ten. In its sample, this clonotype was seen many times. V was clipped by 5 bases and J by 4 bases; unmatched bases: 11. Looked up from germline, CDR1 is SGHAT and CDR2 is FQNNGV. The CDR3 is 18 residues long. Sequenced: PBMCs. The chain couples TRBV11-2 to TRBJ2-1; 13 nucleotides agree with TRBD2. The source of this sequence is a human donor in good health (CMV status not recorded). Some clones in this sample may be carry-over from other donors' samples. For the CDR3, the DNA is TGTGCCAGCAGCGGCCGATGGACTAGCGGGGGACATTACAATGAGCAGTTCTTC. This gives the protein CASSGRWTSGGHYNEQFF.